This T cell receptor beta chain was sequenced in a study of control samples from healthy donors and cancer patients. The germline gives CDR1 SGHVS, CDR2 FNYEAQ. V lost 1 base and J lost 4; bases outside the gene matches: 13. CDR3 length: 18 amino acids. Sequencing was performed with immunoSEQ multiplex PCR; in TCRdb, only in-frame clones are kept and a portion is missing. There are some 120,000 clones in the sample; 80% to 90% occur only once, and approximately 9% lies in the top ten. The chain couples TRBV7-6 to TRBJ2-3; 8 positions match TRBD2. The receptor was isolated from a man aged 35 to 55 in good health. Sequenced sample: blood. CDR3 loop: CASSLVSYAGGLADTQYF. CDR3 DNA sequence: TGTGCCAGCAGCTTAGTGTCTTACGCGGGGGGCTTAGCAGATACGCAGTATTTT. The entire variable domain, with the rest obtained from reference TRBV7-6 and TRBJ2-3, is as follows: GAGVSQSPRYKVTKRGQDVALRCDPISGHVSLYWYRQALGQGPEFLTYFNYEAQQDKSGLPNDRFSAERPEGSISTLTIQRTEQRDSAMYRCASSLVSYAGGLADTQYFGPGTRLTVL.